This T cell receptor beta chain was retrieved from a study of blood T cell repertoires in COVID-19. Original analysis: Counts of nucleated cells, estimated from reference gene primer amplification, were obtained. Sequencing was performed with immunoSEQ multiplex PCR; in TCRdb, only in-frame clones are kept and a portion is missing. V and J calls plus clone size are reproduced from that table; the DNA served to infer D and trimming. The sample lists 100,000 to 150,000 clones; 88% were seen once. Source material: peripheral blood. This TCR derives from a woman over 75 with acute or convalescent COVID-19.

The CDR3, as DNA: TGTGCCAGCAGCCCTTACTCCTACGAGCAGTACTTC. Amino acids: CASSPYSYEQYF. The chain couples TRBV7-8 to TRBJ2-7; D is uncertain. The CDR3 is 12 residues long. V was shortened by 5 bases and J by 0 bases, with 5 bases between the two germline ends. Germline V gene data show CDR1 as SGHVS and CDR2 as FQNEAQ.